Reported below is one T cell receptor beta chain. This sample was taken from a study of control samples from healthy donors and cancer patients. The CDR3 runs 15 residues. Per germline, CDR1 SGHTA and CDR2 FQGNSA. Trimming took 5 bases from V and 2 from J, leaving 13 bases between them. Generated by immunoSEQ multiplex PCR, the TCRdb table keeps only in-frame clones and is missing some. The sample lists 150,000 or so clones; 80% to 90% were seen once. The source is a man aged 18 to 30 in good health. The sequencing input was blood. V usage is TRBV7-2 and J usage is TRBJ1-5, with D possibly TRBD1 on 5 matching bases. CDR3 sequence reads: CASSLSLTGNQPQHF. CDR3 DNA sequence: TGTGCCAGCAGCCTTAGTTTGACAGGCAATCAGCCCCAGCATTTT.